Presented here are 29 T cell receptor beta chains from one specimen sequenced in a study of regulatory T cells in long-lasting Graves disease. Specified time point: newly diagnosed GD, antithyroid drugs for less than 3 months. TCR sequences were obtained from RNA taken from PBMCs. To make TCR beta libraries, researchers used iRepertoire HTBI primers and Arm-PCR of CDR3 regions. TCRdb reprocessed the multiplex PCR reads via MiXCR and lists one record per CDR3 protein. The sample yields about 400,000 distinct CDR3 sequences, 15% to 19% seen once. Material: peripheral blood mononuclear cells (PBMCs), obtained at new diagnosis, from a patient treated with antithyroid drugs. Receptors were obtained from a female donor with Graves disease.

The chain carries TRBV9 and TRBJ2-3; D unresolved. Germline lookup yields CDR1 SGDLS and CDR2 YYNGEE. The CDR3 loop spans 14 amino acids. Trimming shortened V by 4 bases and J by 2 bases, and 11 bases separated the two germline ends. CDR3 nucleotide sequence: TGTGCCAGCAGCCCCCAGGAGCCCACAGATACGCAGTATTTT. Its protein is CASSPQEPTDTQYF. Full variable domain (rest looked up from reference TRBV9 and TRBJ2-3): DSGVTQTPKHLITATGQRVTLRCSPRSGDLSVYWYQQSLDQGLQFLIQYYNGEERAKGNILERFSAQQFPDLHSELNLSSLELGDSALYFCASSPQEPTDTQYFGPGTRLTVL.

This clonotype was recorded many times. The chain has TRBV30 and TRBJ1-3, with unresolved D. Germline CDR1 reads GTSNPN; CDR2 reads SVGIG (reference sequence). This CDR3 comprises 13 residues. V was pared by 1 base and J by 0 bases, with 4 bases between. In DNA form, the CDR3 reads TGTGCCTGGAGTGCCGACTCTGGAAACACCATATATTTT. Translating it yields CAWSADSGNTIYF.

This clonotype was detected many times. The chain uses TRBV29-1 and TRBJ1-1; D is uncertain. The germline V and J ends were trimmed by 8 bases and 1 base, with 14 bases remaining between them. The CDR3 is 13 amino acids. Germline V gene lookup returns CDR1 SQVTM and CDR2 ANQGSEA. CDR3: CSFKSGGNTEAFF. As DNA, the CDR3 is TGCAGCTTTAAATCGGGAGGGAACACTGAAGCTTTCTTT.

This clonotype was counted ten times or more. This chain uses TRBV6-2 or TRBV6-3 with TRBJ1-5, with D possibly being TRBD1 (5 bases). The CDR3 has 15 residues. Germline V CDR1 and CDR2: MNHEY, SVGEGT. The V end was cut by 2 bases, the J end by 6 bases, with 14 bases between. Written as DNA, the CDR3 is TGTGCCAGCAGTTACAGGGGCGAGGGTTTTCAGCCCCAGCATTTT. This encodes CASSYRGEGFQPQHF.

This clonotype was recorded many times. V gene TRBV2 combines with J gene TRBJ2-3; 8 bases fit TRBD1. CDR3 length: 15 residues. Germline V CDR1 and CDR2: SNHLY, FYNNEI. The ends lost 5 bases at V and 4 bases at J; junction bases unmatched: 8. The CDR3 DNA reads TGTGCCAGCAGTAGTGACAGGGGTCGGGCAGATACGCAGTATTTT. Amino acid sequence: CASSSDRGRADTQYF.

In this sample, this clonotype turned up once. The chain links TRBV13 to TRBJ2-5; 9 bases are shared with TRBD1. V gave up 5 bases and J gave up 7 bases; unmatched junction bases: 17. This CDR3 is 17 amino acids long. CDR1 PRHDT and CDR2 FYEKMQ come from the germline V gene (reference sequence). The CDR3 sequence: CASSPSGQGIVYGTQYF. The CDR3 DNA is TGTGCCAGCAGCCCATCGGGACAGGGAATCGTTTACGGGACCCAGTACTTC.

The chain carries TRBV27 and TRBJ1-3, with D perhaps matching TRBD1 (5 bases). Germline-derived CDR1 and CDR2 are MNHEY and SMNVEV (reference sequence). The CDR3 extends over 15 amino acids. Deletions cut 0 bases from V and 6 bases from J, with 12 bases between. The CDR3 region is CASSLSFQTENTIYF. Written as DNA, the CDR3 is TGTGCCAGCAGTTTATCGTTCCAGACAGAAAACACCATATATTTT.

This clonotype occurred many times. This chain joins TRBV9 and TRBJ1-5; D not certain. The CDR3 runs 14 residues. V shed 1 base and J shed 0 bases, with 5 bases lying between them. Germline V gene lookup returns CDR1 SGDLS and CDR2 YYNGEE. CDR3 DNA: TGTGCCAGCAGCGTATCCCCTAGCAATCAGCCCCAGCATTTT. Encoded protein: CASSVSPSNQPQHF.

Many counts were recorded for this clonotype. This chain uses TRBV29-1 with TRBJ2-3; a possible D gene is TRBD1 (6 bases). Germline lookup yields CDR1 SQVTM and CDR2 ANQGSEA. There are 13 residues in the CDR3. The V gene lost 1 base and the J gene lost 6 bases, with 11 bases spanning the gap. DNA for the CDR3: TGCAGCGTTGAAGCGAGGGGGTTGGATACGCAGTATTTT. Protein sequence: CSVEARGLDTQYF.

This clonotype was observed many times. V usage is TRBV12-3 or TRBV12-4 and J usage is TRBJ2-2, with a weak D call TRBD2 (7 bases). The CDR3 sequence is 13 residues long. V shed 6 bases and J shed 4 bases, with 9 bases lying between them. The CDR3 DNA follows: TGTGCCAGCAGGGGGGGGCCCACCGGGGAGCTGTTTTTT. It is translated as CASRGGPTGELFF.

This clonotype was found many times. An end of the junction differs from the germline gene, which may be a read error. The V call is TRBV28, the J call TRBJ2-5; 7 bases align to TRBD1. CDR1 is MDHEN and CDR2 is SYDVKM in the germline V gene. CDR3 length equals 17 residues. CDR3 sequence reads: CASSGITGDRVQVAQYF. For the CDR3, the DNA is TGTGCCAGCAGTGGGATTACAGGGGACCGAGTGCAAGTGGCCCAATACTTC. The full variable domain, completed using reference TRBV28 and TRBJ2-5, is DVKVTQSSRYLVKRTGEKVFLECVQDMDHENMFWYRQDPGLGLRLIYFSYDVKMKEKGDIPEGYSVSREKKERFSLILESASTNQTSMYLCASSGITGDRVQVAQYFGPGTRLLVL.

For the CDR3, the DNA is TGCGCCAGCAGCCCACAAGGGCTAGCGGGGCTATTAAGCTCCTACGAGCAGTACTTC. Protein: CASSPQGLAGLLSSYEQYF. V is TRBV4-1 and J is TRBJ2-7; 9 positions match TRBD2. Germline trimming cut 4 bases from V and 0 bases from J; bases unmatched to any gene: 16. The germline V gene encodes CDR1 MGHRA and CDR2 YSYEKL. This CDR3 contains 19 residues.

This clonotype occurred many times. The chain has TRBV7-2 and TRBJ2-7; 7 nucleotides match TRBD1. The V and J ends lost 5 bases and 3 bases, in that order; junction bases with no gene match: 10. CDR3 length: 15 residues. Germline CDR1 SGHTA, CDR2 FQGNSA. The CDR3 region is CASSHPGQADYEQYF. The CDR3 DNA is TGTGCCAGCAGCCATCCAGGACAGGCAGACTACGAGCAGTACTTC.

V and J are TRBV28 and TRBJ2-1; D not certain. The ends were cut back, 3 bases at V and 3 bases at J, with 6 bases in the middle. CDR3 size: 13 residues. In germline, CDR1 is MDHEN, CDR2 SYDVKM. The CDR3 nucleotides are TGTGCCAGCAGTTTTCGGCTCTACAATGAGCAGTTCTTC. Translated: CASSFRLYNEQFF.

Only a few counts were recorded for this clonotype. J is TRBJ1-5 and V is TRBV27; a possible D gene is TRBD1 (5 bases). Germline V gene data show CDR1 as MNHEY and CDR2 as SMNVEV (reference sequence). The CDR3 contains 15 residues. Trimming removed 2 bases from V and 5 bases from J, with 13 bases in between. The CDR3 protein is CASSLLFLGDQPQHF. The CDR3 bases are TGTGCCAGCAGTTTACTCTTCCTGGGGGATCAGCCCCAGCATTTT.

The sample holds a few counts of this clonotype. The V call is TRBV6-1, the J call TRBJ1-1, with a weak D call TRBD1 (5 bases). This CDR3 spans 14 amino acids. V gave up 7 bases and J gave up 2 bases, with 14 bases separating them. Germline V lookup: CDR1 MNHNS, CDR2 SASEGT. The DNA for the CDR3 is TGTGCCAGCAAACCACAGGAGGTTAACACTGAAGCTTTCTTT. Translation: CASKPQEVNTEAFF.

A few counts support this clonotype. The chain uses TRBV7-9 and TRBJ2-5, with D possibly TRBD2 on 5 matching bases. This CDR3 comprises 12 residues. Trimming cost V 0 bases and J 9 bases, with 8 bases left between them. Germline V lookup: CDR1 SEHNR, CDR2 FQNEAQ (reference sequence). CDR3 coding DNA: TGTGCCAGCAGCTTAGCGTCGAGGGCCCAGTACTTC. This sequence encodes CASSLASRAQYF.

The chain couples TRBV20-1 to TRBJ2-2; a weak D match, TRBD2 (6 bases). The CDR3 loop spans 13 amino acids. Germline V lookup: CDR1 DFQATT, CDR2 SNEGSKA (reference sequence). In DNA form, the CDR3 reads TGCGGGGGAGGAGCCGCGAACACCGGGGAGCTGTTTTTT. It yields the protein CGGGAANTGELFF.

This clonotype was seen ten or more times. The chain has TRBV15 and TRBJ2-2; D gene uncertain. From germline, CDR1 is LNHNV and CDR2 YYDKDF (reference sequence). The CDR3 spans 14 residues. V shed 5 bases and J shed 3 bases, with 10 bases lying between them. CDR3 region: CATSSRTDTGELFF. CDR3 sequence (DNA): TGTGCCACCAGCTCAAGGACGGACACCGGGGAGCTGTTTTTT.

This clonotype was found many times. The rearrangement links TRBV5-1 to TRBJ2-1; D is perhaps TRBD2 (5 bases). The CDR3 is 11 residues long. V dropped 6 bases and J dropped 10 bases, with 11 bases sitting between them. The germline V gene encodes CDR1 SGHRS and CDR2 YFSETQ. The CDR3 nucleotides are TGCGCCAGCACCGGGGTAGGCGAGCAGTTCTTC. Its translation is CASTGVGEQFF.

This clonotype was observed at least ten times. The rearrangement uses TRBV9 and TRBJ2-3; 7 bases match TRBD2. The CDR3 is 16 amino acids. Germline CDR1 and CDR2: SGDLS and YYNGEE. The J segment lost 3 bases and the V segment lost 4 bases, leaving 11 bases of the junction unmatched. CDR3 residues: CASSTRRGEYTDTQYF. CDR3 sequence (DNA): TGTGCCAGCAGCACCCGTCGGGGGGAGTATACAGATACGCAGTATTTT.

This rearrangement joins TRBV12-3 or TRBV12-4 to TRBJ2-3; 7 bases line up with TRBD2. Trimming at V came to 3 bases and at J to 3 bases, leaving 6 bases not matched to a gene. The CDR3 extends over 15 amino acids. The CDR3 DNA reads TGTGCCAGCAGTTTCGGGCTAGCGGTTACAGATACGCAGTATTTT. This translates into CASSFGLAVTDTQYF.

This clonotype was observed many times. The rearrangement joins TRBV20-1 to TRBJ1-1, with a tentative D call TRBD1 (5 bases). Trimming took off 0 bases at V and 4 bases at J, with 18 bases between the two ends. Germline values: CDR1 DFQATT, CDR2 SNEGSKA (reference sequence). The CDR3 consists of 16 residues. CDR3 bases: TGCAGTGCTAGAGATTTCGGGTCGGGGGAGATCACTGAAGCTTTCTTT. It yields the protein CSARDFGSGEITEAFF.

This clonotype has a count of ten or more. This sequence joins TRBV7-2 and TRBJ2-4; tentative D call: TRBD1 (5 bases). The CDR3 is made up of 17 amino acids. Germline V gene lookup returns CDR1 SGHTA and CDR2 FQGNSA. The germline V and J ends were trimmed by 3 bases and 2 bases, with 17 bases remaining between them. The CDR3: CASSLTRVRRTKNIQYF. The CDR3 DNA is TGTGCCAGCAGCTTGACCAGGGTCAGGCGGACCAAAAACATTCAGTACTTC.

This clonotype came up many times. The chain has TRBV5-5 and TRBJ1-2, with TRBD1 matching over 10 bases. Looked up from germline, CDR1 is SGHKS and CDR2 is YYEKEE (reference sequence). The V gene end was trimmed by 4 bases and the J gene end by 2 bases; junction bases not matched to a gene: 5. The length of the CDR3 is 15 residues. CDR3 residues: CASSDWTGGNYGYTF. The DNA for the CDR3 is TGTGCCAGCAGCGACTGGACAGGGGGGAACTATGGCTACACCTTC.

J is TRBJ2-7 and V is TRBV6-2 or TRBV6-3, with unresolved D. V dropped 5 bases and J dropped 0 bases, with 11 bases sitting between them. Germline V gives CDR1 MNHEY, CDR2 SVGEGT. The CDR3 has 14 residues. CDR3 protein: CASSSTRISYEQYF. DNA for the CDR3: TGTGCCAGCAGTAGCACACGGATCTCCTACGAGCAGTACTTC.

This clonotype came up many times. The chain has TRBV9 and TRBJ1-1; 9 bases map to TRBD1. This CDR3 comprises 16 residues. With 0 bases clipped from V and 5 bases from J, the junction kept 8 bases outside the gene matches. Germline lookup yields CDR1 SGDLS and CDR2 YYNGEE. CDR3 DNA sequence: TGTGCCAGCAGCGTAGGGGACAGGGTTGGTGGTACTGAAGCTTTCTTT. As protein: CASSVGDRVGGTEAFF.

The CDR3 sequence is CASSFSGGPQETQYF. CDR3 sequence (DNA): TGTGCCAGCAGCTTTAGCGGGGGGCCCCAAGAGACCCAGTACTTC. The chain uses TRBV7-2 and TRBJ2-1, with 10 bases lining up with TRBD2. With the DNA end fitting TRBJ2-5 better, the J assignment may be wrong. The CDR3 contains 15 residues. Germline V lookup: CDR1 SGHTA, CDR2 FQGNSA.

Many counts were recorded for this clonotype. V is TRBV18 and J is TRBJ1-1; TRBD1 aligns across 8 bases. Germline-derived CDR1 and CDR2 are KGHSH and LQKENI. V dropped 3 bases and J dropped 11; count of bases not matched to a gene: 8. This CDR3 comprises 13 residues. The CDR3 DNA is TGTGCCAGCTCACCGATGACAGGGGAGGATGCTTTCTTT. It is translated as CASSPMTGEDAFF.